Listed here is a single TCR beta chain. This clone came up once. The antigen this receptor binds is unknown. There are no base qualities to consult, and no much larger clone falls within one base. The sample comes from a study of blood T cell repertoires in COVID-19 (dated by TCRdb to 2018 to 2021). Broadly, across the study: Samples from collaborators originated in the United States, Italy and Spain and spanned both the acute and convalescent phases of COVID-19. The material from the prospective study consisted of cDNA or gDNA derived from T cells, B-cell-depleted T cells, or PBMCs. Deeply sampled blood TCRbeta repertoires from subjects exposed to, actively infected with, or recovered from COVID-19 were included in the dataset. The repertoires were released in a freely available public database intended as a resource for research on the immune response to SARS-CoV-2. The samples were drawn from the first 160 participants of the ongoing ImmuneRACE study and from roughly 1,300 subjects provided by 6 global collaborators. A de-identified subject ID, COVID-19 status, age in years and sex were almost always included in the sample metadata. Where available, HLA class I and class II types were obtained from metadata supplied by the sample provider rather than from assay-based typing. Study-wide conclusions, independent of this receptor: Clinical and demographic metadata were provided uncurated, with the amount varying by source and participant.

Reading from cysteine to phenylalanine, the CDR3 counts 18 amino acids. Only the CDR3 portion is preserved as DNA: 54 bases, with reading frame beginning at the first base. CDR1 is given as MNHNY and CDR2 as SVGAGI, both from the germline V gene (reference sequence). V ends up 5 bases short and J 4 bases short, with an unmatched junction base count of 14. The immunoSEQ Assay, a bias-controlled multiplex PCR, was used to amplify TCRbeta CDR3 regions from genomic DNA. As for the original processing: Nucleated cell counts per sample were estimated from amplification of reference gene primers within the assay. Sequence reads were collapsed and filtered to measure the absolute abundance of every unique TCRbeta CDR3 rearrangement. For each sample, productive Simpson clonality was calculated as the square root of Simpson's diversity index across productive rearrangements. TCRdb took this table from immuneACCESS and kept in-frame rearrangements with V and J called. Such tables lack part of the clones; where checked against another copy, unresolved V genes explain under half of the gap, and the rest is unexplained. D and trimming were read from the DNA, whereas the V and J calls and clone size are those reported in that table. The table for this sample lists 250,000 to 300,000 clones; approximately 87% of them were counted only once. Jointly, the top ten make up less than 6% of the sample.

Samples from volunteer blood donors who had recovered from COVID-19 were contributed by a second Seattle source. The collaborating institutions used their own protocols to collect whole blood in K2EDTA tubes. Collaborator samples were shipped for TCRbeta analysis as frozen whole blood, isolated PBMCs, or DNA extracted from either sample type. The V gene is TRBV6-6 and the J gene is TRBJ1-1, with 12 bases in between that match TRBD1. The sequenced material came from peripheral blood. This TCR derives from a man between 60 and 75 years old who had recovered from COVID-19. DNA sequence: TGTGCCAGCAGTCCTATTGGGGTCGGGACAGGGGGCGGCACTGAAGCTTTCTTT. Its amino acids are CASSPIGVGTGGGTEAFF.